The clone carrying this T cell receptor beta chain was detected a few times. Its specificity is not known. Different DNA sequences within this sample yield the same CDR3. This sample was included in a study of beta chain features in type 1 diabetes. The study's findings and limits: A moderate, significant TCRB CDR3 shortening appeared in type 1 diabetes across four CD4+ subsets.

The study reverse transcribed the entire isolated RNA, so it sequenced expressed TCRB transcripts. Measured with immunoSEQ multiplex PCR; TCRdb has only the in-frame clones, and not every one. The table includes roughly 330,000 clones, about 13% detected once. Each of the CD4+ naive, central memory, regulatory and stem cell-like memory populations was sorted via CD45RO/CCR7/CD25/CD127/CD95/CD27. This TCR was sampled from a woman younger than 30 with type 1 diabetes. Sequenced sample: naive CD4+ T cells from blood.

The CDR3 DNA is TGCGCCAGCAGTCCCGGGACTAGCGGGTACAATGAGCAGTTCTTC. Translating gives CASSPGTSGYNEQFF. The chain joins TRBV5-1 to TRBJ2-1; 12 nucleotides line up with TRBD2. Germline CDR1 reads SGHRS; CDR2 reads YFSETQ. With V trimmed by 5 bases and J by 4 bases, 4 bases remained unmatched. This CDR3 contains 15 residues.